This T cell receptor (beta chain) was identified during a study of blood T cell repertoires in COVID-19 (TCRdb year 2020). Looking at the study overall: Collaborator samples came from the United States, Italy and Spain and covered acute and convalescent phases of COVID-19. Where available, HLA class I and class II types were taken from metadata supplied by the sample provider and were not determined by assay-based typing. The repertoires were made available in a free public database intended to serve as a resource for research on the immune response to SARS-CoV-2. A de-identified subject ID, COVID-19 status, age in years and sex were almost always included in the sample metadata. The dataset comprised deeply sampled blood TCRbeta repertoires from subjects exposed to, actively infected with, or recovered from COVID-19. The material from the prospective study consisted of cDNA or gDNA derived from T cells, B-cell-depleted T cells, or PBMCs. Samples came from the ongoing ImmuneRACE study (first 160 participants) plus 1,254 subjects from 6 global collaborators.

This clone was seen a single time. The antigen it recognizes is unknown. No base qualities exist here, and no much larger clone lies one base off it. Cut back by 0 bases and 2 bases, the V and J ends lie 14 bases apart. Its CDR3 holds 17 amino acids, cysteine through phenylalanine. Only the CDR3 DNA stays, 51 bases, in frame from base 1. Sequences LGHNA (CDR1) and YNFKEQ (CDR2) are obtained from the germline V gene. Whole blood was collected in K2EDTA tubes by collaborating institutions according to the institutions' own protocols. For TCRbeta analysis, collaborator samples were shipped as frozen whole blood, as isolated PBMCs, or as DNA extracted from either sample type. TCRbeta CDR3 regions were amplified from genomic DNA using the immunoSEQ Assay, a bias-controlled multiplex PCR. Per the original workflow: The number of nucleated cells in each sample was estimated from the amplification of reference gene primers within the assay. Sequence reads were collapsed and filtered to measure the absolute abundance of every unique TCRbeta CDR3 rearrangement. For each sample, productive Simpson clonality was calculated as the square root of Simpson's diversity index across productive rearrangements. The table was pulled from immuneACCESS by TCRdb, which kept in-frame rearrangements only. Such tables lose some clones; where checked, under half of the loss comes from unresolved V genes, and the rest has no known cause. The D gene and trimming were derived from the DNA, and the V and J assignments and clone size from that table. This sample gives about 47,000 clones in total; roughly 83% of them show up just once. Approximately 2.4% of the sample is taken by the ten largest.

General conclusions and limits of the study: Clinical and demographic metadata were provided uncurated, with the amount varying by source and participant.

The chain is made from TRBV4-2 and TRBJ2-1; TRBD2 could be the D gene, as 5 bases match. The receptor was derived from a man in his forties or fifties with acute or convalescent COVID-19. Sequenced: peripheral blood. At the DNA level, the sequence is TGTGCCAGCAGCCAAGATAGGAGCGGAACCACCTACAATGAGCAGTTCTTC. Its protein is CASSQDRSGTTYNEQFF.